This TCR beta chain was sequenced during a study of response to subunit inactivated influenza vaccine. Study outcomes and limitations: Only a handful of new T cells, the authors suggested, are recruited with each seasonal influenza vaccination.

TCRdb fed the RT-PCR reads into MiXCR, producing one record per CDR3 protein. The data show fewer than 600,000 distinct CDR3 sequences, less than 7.5% seen once. A few counts support this clonotype. Its antigen is currently unknown. This specimen was PBMCs from blood, taken less than 30 months after vaccination. This receptor was identified in a man in his fifties or sixties who received an inactivated influenza vaccine.

CDR3 loop: CASSGSLDRGWTEAFF. In DNA, the CDR3 is TGTGCCAGCAGCGGGTCTCTGGACAGGGGGTGGACTGAAGCTTTCTTT. The V gene is TRBV9, the J gene TRBJ1-1; TRBD1 matches 10 bases. The length of the CDR3 is 16 residues. Germline V CDR1 and CDR2: SGDLS, YYNGEE. J lost 5 bases, V lost 3 bases, and 10 bases had no gene match.